This TCR beta chain is drawn from a study of blood T cell repertoires in COVID-19. Germline lookup yields CDR1 SGHVS and CDR2 FQNEAQ. The CDR3 covers 15 residues. Trimming took 5 bases from V and 6 from J; bases not matched to a gene: 9. The method was immunoSEQ multiplex PCR; TCRdb's version includes in-frame clones alone and lacks a portion of them. The top ten hold 6.5% of the sample, which has 150,000 to 200,000 clones, roughly 78% seen once. The rearrangement links TRBV7-8 to TRBJ2-2; 7 bases align to TRBD2. Sequencing was done on a sample of peripheral blood. The sequence was obtained from a man in his 70s with active or convalescent COVID-19. The chain's CDR3 is CASSAMGGTAGELFF. The CDR3 DNA follows: TGTGCCAGCAGCGCAATGGGGGGGACCGCCGGGGAGCTGTTTTTT.